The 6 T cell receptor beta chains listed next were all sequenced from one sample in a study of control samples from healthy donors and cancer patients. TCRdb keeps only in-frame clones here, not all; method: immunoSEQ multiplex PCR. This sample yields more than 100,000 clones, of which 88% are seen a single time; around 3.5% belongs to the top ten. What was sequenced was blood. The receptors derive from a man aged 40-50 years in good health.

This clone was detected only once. The CDR3 region is CASSFWRGTGGNTEAFF. The CDR3 DNA sequence: TGTGCCAGCAGCTTCTGGAGGGGAACAGGGGGGAACACTGAAGCTTTCTTT. J is TRBJ1-1 and V is TRBV7-9, with 8 bases fitting TRBD1. In germline, CDR1 is SEHNR, CDR2 FQNEAQ (reference sequence). The CDR3 covers 17 residues. Trimming cost V 3 bases and J 1 base; bases outside gene matches: 10.

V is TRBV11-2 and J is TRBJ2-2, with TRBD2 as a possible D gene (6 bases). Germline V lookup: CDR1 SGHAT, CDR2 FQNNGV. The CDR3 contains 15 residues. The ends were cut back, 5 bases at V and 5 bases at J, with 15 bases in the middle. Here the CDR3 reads CASSLTAGMTGELFF. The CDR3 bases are TGTGCCAGCAGCCTCACGGCGGGGATGACCGGGGAGCTGTTTTTT. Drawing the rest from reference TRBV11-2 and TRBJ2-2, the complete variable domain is EAGVAQSPRYKIIEKRQSVAFWCNPISGHATLYWYQQILGQGPKLLIQFQNNGVVDDSQLPKDRFSAERLKGVDSTLKIQPAKLEDSAVYLCASSLTAGMTGELFFGEGSRLTVL.

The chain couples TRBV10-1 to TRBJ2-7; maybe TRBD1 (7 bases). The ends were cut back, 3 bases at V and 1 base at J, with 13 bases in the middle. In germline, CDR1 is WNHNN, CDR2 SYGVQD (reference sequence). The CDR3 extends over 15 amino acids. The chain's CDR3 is CASSDWAGGSYEQYF. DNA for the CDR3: TGCGCCAGCAGTGACTGGGCAGGGGGGTCCTACGAGCAGTACTTC.

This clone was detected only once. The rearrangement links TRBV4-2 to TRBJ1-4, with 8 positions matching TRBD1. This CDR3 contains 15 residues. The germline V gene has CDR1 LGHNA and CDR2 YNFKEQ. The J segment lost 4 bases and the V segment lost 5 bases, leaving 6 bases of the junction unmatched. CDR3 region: CASSTGQGVNEKLFF. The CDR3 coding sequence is TGTGCCAGCAGCACAGGACAGGGAGTTAATGAAAAACTGTTTTTT.

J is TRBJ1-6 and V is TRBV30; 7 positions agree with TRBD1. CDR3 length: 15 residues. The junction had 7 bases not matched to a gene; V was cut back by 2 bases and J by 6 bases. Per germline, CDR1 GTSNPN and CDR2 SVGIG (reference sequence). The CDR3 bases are TGTGCCTGGAGTCCCGGGGACAGCGCTAATTCACCCCTCCACTTT. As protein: CAWSPGDSANSPLHF. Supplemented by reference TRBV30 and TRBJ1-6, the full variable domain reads SQTIHQWPATLVQPVGSPLSLECTVEGTSNPNLYWYRQAAGRGLQLLFYSVGIGQISSEVPQNLSASRPQDRQFILSSKKLLLSDSGFYLCAWSPGDSANSPLHFGNGTRLTVT.

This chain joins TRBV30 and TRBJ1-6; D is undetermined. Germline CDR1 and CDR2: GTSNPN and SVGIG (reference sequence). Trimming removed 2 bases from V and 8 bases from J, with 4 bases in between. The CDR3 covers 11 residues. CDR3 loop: CAWSKDSPLHF. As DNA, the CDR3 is TGTGCCTGGAGTAAAGATTCACCCCTCCACTTT.